This T cell receptor beta chain was sequenced in a study of type 1 and type 2 diabetes patients. The trim removed 1 base at V and 2 bases at J, leaving 7 bases unmatched. This CDR3 has 16 residues. The V gene's germline CDR1 is SGHAT and CDR2 FQNNGV. General study findings and limits: In CD4+ and CD8+ T cells, type 2 diabetes diversity exceeded type 1.

The PCR template was genomic DNA. A primer set of 30 forward and 13 reverse primers amplified the CDR3. Each CDR3 protein gets one entry after TCRdb re-called the multiplex PCR reads with MiXCR. This table has around 300,000 distinct CDR3 sequences, more than 45% appearing once. This clonotype has at least ten counts. Its antigen is as yet unknown. All diabetic donors were classified as either type 1 or type 2 diabetes. The sample taken for sequencing was peripheral blood mononuclear cells (PBMCs). The source of this sequence is a man aged 18 to 35 with type 2 diabetes. This chain connects TRBV11-2 to TRBJ2-7; the match to TRBD1 covers 8 bases. The CDR3 region is CASSLGAGTGAYEQYF. DNA for the CDR3: TGTGCCAGCAGCTTAGGCGCGGGGACAGGCGCCTACGAGCAGTACTTC.